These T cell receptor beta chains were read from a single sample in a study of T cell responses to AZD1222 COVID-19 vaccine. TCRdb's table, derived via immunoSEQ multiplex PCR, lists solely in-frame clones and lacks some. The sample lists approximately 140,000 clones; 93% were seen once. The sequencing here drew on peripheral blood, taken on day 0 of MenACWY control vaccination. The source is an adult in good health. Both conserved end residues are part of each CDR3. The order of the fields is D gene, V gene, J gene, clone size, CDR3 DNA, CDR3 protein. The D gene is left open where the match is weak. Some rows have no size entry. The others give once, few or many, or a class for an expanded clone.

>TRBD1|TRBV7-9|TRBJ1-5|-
TGTGCCAGCAGCTTAAACAGGGGACAGCCCCAGCATTTT
CASSLNRGQPQHF
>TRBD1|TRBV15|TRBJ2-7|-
TGTGCCACCAGCAGAGCCGGGACAGGGGGGTTCTACGAGCAGTACTTC
CATSRAGTGGFYEQYF
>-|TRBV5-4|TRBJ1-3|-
TGTGCCAGCAGCCCCGGTCACGGGGTCGGAAACACCATATATTTT
CASSPGHGVGNTIYF
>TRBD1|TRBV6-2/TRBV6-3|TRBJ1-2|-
TGTGCCAGCAGCAGACAGGGGGCGAACTATGGCTACACCTTC
CASSRQGANYGYTF
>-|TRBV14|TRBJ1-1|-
TGTGCCAGCAGCCAGGGAGAGACTGAAGCTTTCTTT
CASSQGETEAFF
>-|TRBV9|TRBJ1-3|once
TGTGCCAGCAGCGTAGAGGGGACCTCTGGAAACACCATATATTTT
CASSVEGTSGNTIYF
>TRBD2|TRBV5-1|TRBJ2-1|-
TGCGCCAGCAGCAAGGGACTAGCGGGAGCTGATGAGCAGTTCTTC
CASSKGLAGADEQFF
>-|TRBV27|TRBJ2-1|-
TGTGCCAGCAGTGGCCTGGGGGTGAGCTCCTACAATGAGCAGTTCTTC
CASSGLGVSSYNEQFF
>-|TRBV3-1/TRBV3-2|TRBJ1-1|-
TGTGCCAGCAGCCAAGAAAGTGGCCTCAGGGTGAACATGAACACTGAAGCTTTCTTT
CASSQESGLRVNMNTEAFF
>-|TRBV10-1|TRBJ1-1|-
TGCGCCAGCACCCCGGCGGGTCAAAACACTGAAGCTTTCTTT
CASTPAGQNTEAFF
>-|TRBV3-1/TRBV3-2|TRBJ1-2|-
TGTGCCAGCAGCCAAAGAGGGGGAAGGGCCCCTGGCTACACCTTC
CASSQRGGRAPGYTF
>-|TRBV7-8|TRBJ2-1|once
TGTGCCAGCAGCCCCCAACTAGGTTACAGTGAGCAGTTCTTC
CASSPQLGYSEQFF
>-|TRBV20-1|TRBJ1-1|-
TGCAGTGCTAGTGAGGCGGGTTTGAGTGAAGCTTTCTTT
CSASEAGLSEAFF
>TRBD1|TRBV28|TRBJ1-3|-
TGTGCCAGCAGTTTCCCGACAGGGGCAAACACCATATATTTT
CASSFPTGANTIYF
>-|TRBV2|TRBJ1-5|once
TGTGCCAGCAGTCCCGAAAGGGGCAATCAGCCCCAGCATTTT
CASSPERGNQPQHF
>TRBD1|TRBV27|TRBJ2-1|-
TGTGCCAGCAACCTCAGGGGGCGCAGGGATGAGCAGTTCTTC
CASNLRGRRDEQFF
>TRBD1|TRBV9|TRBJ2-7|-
TGTGCCAGCAGCGTAGCAGGGACAGGCTCCTACGAGCAGTACTTC
CASSVAGTGSYEQYF
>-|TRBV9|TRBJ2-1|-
TGTGCCAGCAGCGTAGCCCCACAGAATGAGCAGTTCTTC
CASSVAPQNEQFF
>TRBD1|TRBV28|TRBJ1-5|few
TGTGCCAGCAGTTCCGGGACAGTTAGCCAGCCCCAGCATTTT
CASSSGTVSQPQHF
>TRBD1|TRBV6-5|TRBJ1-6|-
TGTGCCAGCAGCCCACCACAGGGGAGCTATTCACCCCTCCACTTT
CASSPPQGSYSPLHF
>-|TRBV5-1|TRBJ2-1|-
TGCGCCAGCAGCTCCTCGAGCCGACGGGGCAATGAGCAGTTCTTC
CASSSSSRRGNEQFF
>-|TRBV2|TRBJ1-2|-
TGTGCCAGCAGGCCCACATCCCGGCGCCACATCTATGGCTACACCTTC
CASRPTSRRHIYGYTF
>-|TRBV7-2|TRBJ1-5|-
TGTGCCAGCAGCTTACTGGTATCTCAGCCCCAGCATTTT
CASSLLVSQPQHF
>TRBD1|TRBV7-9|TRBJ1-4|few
TGTGCCAGCAGCAAGGGACAGGGAAGGGGATCTAATGAAAAACTGTTTTTT
CASSKGQGRGSNEKLFF
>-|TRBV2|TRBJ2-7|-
TGTGCCAGCACGAGAGGACAGCTCTACGAGCAGTACTTC
CASTRGQLYEQYF
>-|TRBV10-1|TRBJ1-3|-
TGCGCCAGCAGGGACTCAGTCTCTGGAAACACCATATATTTT
CASRDSVSGNTIYF
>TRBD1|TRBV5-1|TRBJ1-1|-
TGCGCCAGCAGCCTGACAGGGGATTGGGAAGCTTTCTTT
CASSLTGDWEAFF
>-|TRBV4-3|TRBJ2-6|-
TGCGCCAGCAGCCAAGATGGGCAGGGGAAAAACGTCCTGACTTTC
CASSQDGQGKNVLTF
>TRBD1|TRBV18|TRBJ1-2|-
TGTGCCAGCTCCGTTTCAGGGGGACGTAACTATGGCTACACCTTC
CASSVSGGRNYGYTF
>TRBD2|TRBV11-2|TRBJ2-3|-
TGTGCCAGCAGCTTAGATCGCGGGGGGAGGCGGAACTCTAGCACAGATACGCAGTATTTT
CASSLDRGGRRNSSTDTQYF
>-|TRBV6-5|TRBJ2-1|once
TGTGCCAGCAGTTACTCTAAGGGAGCCGTAAACAATGAGCAGTTCTTC
CASSYSKGAVNNEQFF
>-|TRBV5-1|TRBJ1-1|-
TGCGCCAGCAGCCCTGACAGGCCGAACACTGAAGCTTTCTTT
CASSPDRPNTEAFF
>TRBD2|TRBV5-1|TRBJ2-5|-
TGCGCCAGCAGCTTAACAGCGGGGTCGGAGACCCAGTACTTC
CASSLTAGSETQYF
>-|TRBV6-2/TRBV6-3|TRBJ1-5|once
TGTGCCAGCAGTCCCCTCCACGGTAGCAATCAGCCCCAGCATTTT
CASSPLHGSNQPQHF